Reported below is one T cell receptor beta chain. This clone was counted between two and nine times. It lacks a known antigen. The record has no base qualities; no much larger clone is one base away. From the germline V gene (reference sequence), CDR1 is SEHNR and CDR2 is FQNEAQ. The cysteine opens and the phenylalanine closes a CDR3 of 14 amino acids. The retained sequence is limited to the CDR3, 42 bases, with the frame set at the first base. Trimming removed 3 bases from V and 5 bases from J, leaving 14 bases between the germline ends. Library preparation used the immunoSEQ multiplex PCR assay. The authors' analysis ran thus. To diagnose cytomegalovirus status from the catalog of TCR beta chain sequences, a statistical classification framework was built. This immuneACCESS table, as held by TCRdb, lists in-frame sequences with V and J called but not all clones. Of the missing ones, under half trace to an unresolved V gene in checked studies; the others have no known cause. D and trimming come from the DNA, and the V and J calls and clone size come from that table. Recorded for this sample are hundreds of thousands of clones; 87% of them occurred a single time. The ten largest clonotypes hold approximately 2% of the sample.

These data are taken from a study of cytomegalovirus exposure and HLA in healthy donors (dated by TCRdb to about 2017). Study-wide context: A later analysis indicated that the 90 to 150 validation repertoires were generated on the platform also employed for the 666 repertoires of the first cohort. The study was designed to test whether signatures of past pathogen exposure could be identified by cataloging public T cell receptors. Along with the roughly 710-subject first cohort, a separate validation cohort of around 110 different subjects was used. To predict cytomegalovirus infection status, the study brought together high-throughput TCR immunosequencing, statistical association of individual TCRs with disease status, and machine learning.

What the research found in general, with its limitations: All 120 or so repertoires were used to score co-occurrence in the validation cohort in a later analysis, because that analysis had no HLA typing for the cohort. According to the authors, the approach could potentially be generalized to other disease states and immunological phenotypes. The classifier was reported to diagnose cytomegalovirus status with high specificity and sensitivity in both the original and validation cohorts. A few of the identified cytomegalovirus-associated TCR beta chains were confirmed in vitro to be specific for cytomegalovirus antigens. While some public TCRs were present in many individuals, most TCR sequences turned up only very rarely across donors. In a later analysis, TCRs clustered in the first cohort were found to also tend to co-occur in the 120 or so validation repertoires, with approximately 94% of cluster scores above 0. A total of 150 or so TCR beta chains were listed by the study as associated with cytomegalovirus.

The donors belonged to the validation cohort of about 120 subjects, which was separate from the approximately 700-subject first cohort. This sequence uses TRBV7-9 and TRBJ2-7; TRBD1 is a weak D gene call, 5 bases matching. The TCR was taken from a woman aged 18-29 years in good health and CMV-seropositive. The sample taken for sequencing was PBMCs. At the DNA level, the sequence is TGTGCCAGCAGCTTTCCTGACAGTCAGGACGAGCAGTACTTC. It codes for CASSFPDSQDEQYF.